One sample yielded the 25 T cell receptor beta chains listed below, sequenced in a study of T cell repertoires in cytomegalovirus infection. Each CDR3 protein is one row after TCRdb ran MiXCR on the reads. The sample holds more than 200,000 distinct CDR3 sequences, approximately 10% seen once. The source material was PBMCs. The receptors originated from a human donor in good health (CMV status not recorded). Some clones in this sample may be carry-over from other donors' samples.

The chain uses TRBV19 and TRBJ1-5, with D perhaps matching TRBD1 (6 bases). The CDR3 has 13 amino acids. Per germline, CDR1 LNHDA and CDR2 SQIVND (reference sequence). Trimming removed 9 bases at V and 6 bases at J, with 15 bases between. The CDR3 loop reads CASLTGGGQPQHF. The DNA of the CDR3 is TGTGCCAGCCTGACAGGAGGGGGTCAGCCCCAGCATTTT.

This clonotype has ten or more counts. V and J are TRBV28 and TRBJ2-3; 10 nucleotides match TRBD2. The CDR3 spans 15 residues. Germline assignment: CDR1 MDHEN and CDR2 SYDVKM. The V and J ends lost 6 bases and 2 bases, in that order; junction bases with no gene match: 5. The CDR3 is CASRPSGGFTDTQYF. In nucleotides, the CDR3 is TGTGCCAGCAGGCCTAGCGGGGGATTCACAGATACGCAGTATTTT.

This clonotype came up many times. V usage is TRBV18 and J usage is TRBJ2-5; D is unresolved. The CDR3 extends over 12 amino acids. Germline CDR1 KGHSH, CDR2 LQKENI. V dropped 2 bases and J dropped 5 bases, with 6 bases sitting between them. CDR3 in DNA: TGTGCCAGCTCACCATTTAGGGAGACCCAGTACTTC. Protein: CASSPFRETQYF.

This clonotype has a count of ten or more. The chain combines TRBV7-9 with TRBJ2-7, with 8 bases lining up with TRBD1. This CDR3 contains 15 residues. J was trimmed by 2 bases and V by 3 bases; bases with no gene match: 6. Germline lookup yields CDR1 SEHNR and CDR2 FQNEAQ (reference sequence). The CDR3 is CASSFRGQDTYEQYF. For the CDR3, the DNA is TGTGCCAGCAGCTTCCGGGGACAGGACACCTACGAGCAGTACTTC.

This clonotype was seen many times. J is TRBJ1-5 and V is TRBV12-5; no clear D gene. There are 16 residues in the CDR3. Per the germline V gene, CDR1 is LGHNT and CDR2 is FRNRAP. V shed 2 bases and J shed 2 bases, with 13 bases lying between them. Written as DNA, the CDR3 is TGTGCTAGTGGTTTGAATCCGGGTAGCGGCAATCAGCCCCAGCATTTT. Translation gives CASGLNPGSGNQPQHF.

The rearrangement joins TRBV29-1 to TRBJ2-3; no clear D gene. Germline CDR1 and CDR2: SQVTM and ANQGSEA. V dropped 6 bases and J dropped 1 base, with 11 bases sitting between them. The CDR3 length is 13 residues. The CDR3 DNA reads as TGCAGCGTCGGGTCGAGCGGCACAGATACGCAGTATTTT. Protein sequence: CSVGSSGTDTQYF.

This clonotype was observed many times. The chain carries TRBV7-2 and TRBJ2-2; TRBD2 agrees at 11 bases. The CDR3 totals 14 residues. With V trimmed by 8 bases and J by 7 bases, 6 bases remained unmatched. Germline V CDR1 and CDR2: SGHTA, FQGNSA. CDR3 in DNA: TGTGCCAGCCAGCTAGCGGGGGGTTTCGGGGAGCTGTTTTTT. Protein sequence: CASQLAGGFGELFF.

This clonotype was seen at least ten times. The rearrangement links TRBV7-2 to TRBJ2-3; no firm D call. V lost 0 bases and J 2 bases, leaving 9 bases between the germline ends. CDR1 SGHTA and CDR2 FQGNSA come from the germline V gene. The CDR3 spans 15 residues. The CDR3 loop reads CASSLADLATDTQYF. In nucleotides, the CDR3 is TGTGCCAGCAGCTTAGCAGATCTCGCCACAGATACGCAGTATTTT.

The CDR3 DNA reads as TGTGCCAGTAGTATCAAGGGTACGGTGAGAACCGGGGAGCTGTTTTTT. Translated, it gives CASSIKGTVRTGELFF. J is TRBJ2-2 and V is TRBV19; D gene ambiguous. Germline V gene lookup returns CDR1 LNHDA and CDR2 SQIVND (reference sequence). The CDR3 is 16 residues long. V lost 3 bases and J 5 bases, leaving 16 bases between the germline ends.

The sample holds many counts of this clonotype. CDR3: CASSESPPSTGTSGEQYF. CDR3 DNA: TGTGCCAGCAGTGAATCGCCCCCTTCGACAGGGACCTCGGGGGAGCAGTACTTC. The chain recombines TRBV25-1 with TRBJ2-7; 7 bases map to TRBD1. Per germline, CDR1 MGHDK and CDR2 SYGVNS. Trimming at V came to 1 base and at J to 7 bases, leaving 19 bases not matched to a gene. The CDR3 loop spans 18 amino acids.

This clonotype was counted ten times or more. This chain links TRBV7-9 with TRBJ2-7; TRBD1 agrees at 9 bases. Germline CDR1 is SEHNR and CDR2 is FQNEAQ (reference sequence). J was trimmed by 5 bases and V by 1 base; bases with no gene match: 3. This CDR3 contains 14 residues. DNA of the CDR3: TGTGCCAGCAGCTTAGACCGGACAGGGGACGAGCAGTACTTC. Protein: CASSLDRTGDEQYF.

The chain carries TRBV19 and TRBJ2-7; the match to TRBD2 covers 8 bases. Germline loops: CDR1 LNHDA, CDR2 SQIVND (reference sequence). The V gene end was trimmed by 6 bases and the J gene end by 3 bases; junction bases not matched to a gene: 10. CDR3 size: 15 residues. This CDR3 reads CASRFLAGSGYEQYF. The CDR3 DNA is TGTGCCAGTAGGTTCTTAGCGGGGTCCGGCTACGAGCAGTACTTC.

Many counts were recorded for this clonotype. The rearrangement links TRBV12-3 or TRBV12-4 to TRBJ1-5; D gene unclear. Between the trimmed V and J ends, which lost 3 bases and 4 bases, there was a span of 4 bases. The CDR3 contains 12 residues. The chain's CDR3 is CASSFENQPQHF. The CDR3 DNA sequence: TGTGCCAGCAGTTTTGAAAATCAGCCCCAGCATTTT.

The chain couples TRBV11-3 to TRBJ1-1; D is unresolved. CDR3 length equals 13 residues. Looked up from germline, CDR1 is SGHNT and CDR2 is YENEEA. V was clipped by 0 bases and J by 8 bases, with 10 bases between them. This CDR3 is CASSLDQRSEAFF. CDR3 coding DNA: TGTGCCAGCAGCTTAGATCAGAGATCAGAAGCTTTCTTT.

There are many counts of this clonotype. The gene calls are TRBV20-1 and TRBJ2-3; 11 positions match TRBD2. CDR1 is DFQATT and CDR2 is SNEGSKA in the germline V gene (reference sequence). The CDR3 is 17 residues long. V lost 6 bases, J lost 6 bases, and 17 bases stayed unmatched. CDR3 nucleotides: TGCAGTGCCCCCGTTATTACTAGCGGGAGATTATCTGATACGCAGTATTTT. Translated: CSAPVITSGRLSDTQYF.

This clonotype was counted at least ten times. The chain carries TRBV7-6 and TRBJ1-1; D uncertain. V dropped 0 bases and J dropped 1 base, with 9 bases sitting between them. This CDR3 region has 15 residues. The germline V gene encodes CDR1 SGHVS and CDR2 FNYEAQ. CDR3 sequence (DNA): TGTGCCAGCAGCTTAGCCCGGACGGGGAACACTGAAGCTTTCTTT. Its translation: CASSLARTGNTEAFF.

Only a few counts were recorded for this clonotype. The V call is TRBV7-8, the J call TRBJ1-6; TRBD1 matches at 7 bases. The CDR3 extends over 16 amino acids. J lost 0 bases, V lost 6 bases, and 5 bases had no gene match. CDR1 SGHVS and CDR2 FQNEAQ come from the germline V gene. The CDR3 loop reads CASRTGNSSYNSPLHF. The CDR3 region has the DNA TGTGCCAGCAGGACAGGGAACAGCTCCTATAATTCACCCCTCCACTTT.

This clonotype was counted at least ten times. The chain recombines TRBV7-8 with TRBJ1-1; TRBD1 aligns across 8 bases. The CDR3 extends over 16 amino acids. J was trimmed by 5 bases and V by 1 base; bases with no gene match: 9. Looked up from germline, CDR1 is SGHVS and CDR2 is FQNEAQ. CDR3 loop: CASSLGVRGLNTEAFF. The CDR3 DNA is TGTGCCAGCAGCTTAGGTGTCAGGGGGCTAAATACTGAAGCTTTCTTT.

The genes are TRBV20-1 and TRBJ1-4; a possible D gene is TRBD1 (5 bases). V was trimmed by 3 bases and J by 14 bases, leaving 13 bases between them. This CDR3 contains 11 residues. Germline lookup yields CDR1 DFQATT and CDR2 SNEGSKA (reference sequence). CDR3 in amino acids: CSASRGLVLFF. CDR3 DNA sequence: TGCAGTGCTAGCCGGGGCCTAGTGCTGTTTTTT.

Only a few counts were recorded for this clonotype. The rearrangement uses TRBV14 and TRBJ1-1; D unresolved. Trimming took off 0 bases at V and 7 bases at J, with 15 bases between the two ends. CDR1 is SGHDN, CDR2 FVKESK, per germline. The CDR3 has 15 amino acids. CDR3 amino acids: CASSQDHGADLEAFF. DNA of the CDR3: TGTGCCAGCAGCCAAGATCACGGAGCCGATCTTGAAGCTTTCTTT.

CDR3 nucleotide sequence: TGTGCCAGTAGTCCCCCGGGACAGGGGGGTGAGCAGTACTTC. Protein product: CASSPPGQGGEQYF. The chain employs TRBV19 and TRBJ2-7; 11 nucleotides match TRBD1. CDR3 length: 14 amino acids. With V trimmed by 5 bases and J by 7 bases, 7 bases remained unmatched. Germline values: CDR1 LNHDA, CDR2 SQIVND (reference sequence).

This clonotype was seen at least ten times. This rearrangement joins TRBV6-2 or TRBV6-3 to TRBJ2-3, with D unresolved. CDR1 is MNHEY and CDR2 is SVGEGT in the germline V gene. The CDR3 is 12 amino acids. Between the trimmed V and J ends, which lost 2 bases and 6 bases, there was a span of 6 bases. DNA for the CDR3: TGTGCCAGCAGTTACCCAGTGGATACGCAGTATTTT. Its protein is CASSYPVDTQYF.

This clonotype was counted ten times or more. The genes are TRBV7-8 and TRBJ1-5; 7 bases fit TRBD1. V trimming: 4 bases; J trimming: 3 bases; junction bases outside the gene matches: 3. This CDR3 region has 14 residues. Germline V CDR1 and CDR2: SGHVS, FQNEAQ. The CDR3 DNA reads as TGTGCCAGCAGCTACGGGACAGACAATCAGCCCCAGCATTTT. Amino acid sequence: CASSYGTDNQPQHF. The whole variable domain, filled in from reference TRBV7-8 and TRBJ1-5, reads GAGVSQSPRYKVAKRGQDVALRCDPISGHVSLFWYQQALGQGPEFLTYFQNEAQLDKSGLPSDRFFAERPEGSVSTLKIQRTQQEDSAVYLCASSYGTDNQPQHFGDGTRLSIL.

The genes are TRBV29-1 and TRBJ2-3, with TRBD2 matching over 8 bases. The CDR3 is 17 amino acids. V shed 2 bases, J shed 0 bases, and the junction held 10 bases outside the gene matches. Germline loops: CDR1 SQVTM, CDR2 ANQGSEA. This CDR3 is CSVEKLAGTSSTDTQYF. In nucleotides, the CDR3 is TGCAGCGTTGAAAAATTAGCGGGGACCTCTAGCACAGATACGCAGTATTTT.

This clonotype has at least ten counts. The genes are TRBV7-2 and TRBJ2-3; D may be TRBD2 (5 bases). Trimming removed 0 bases at V and 1 base at J, with 20 bases between. Germline assignment: CDR1 SGHTA and CDR2 FQGNSA. The CDR3 is 19 amino acids. CDR3 protein: CASSLASWRPTNRTDTQYF. The CDR3 DNA reads TGTGCCAGCAGCTTAGCTTCTTGGAGGCCTACGAACCGCACAGATACGCAGTATTTT.